This is a list of T cell receptor beta chains from one sample in a study of Ad26.COV2.S vaccination and SARS-CoV-2 variants. Measured with immunoSEQ multiplex PCR; TCRdb has only the in-frame clones, and not every one. Of around 370,000 clones listed, 85% are singletons. The sequencing used peripheral blood, collected in a trial of Ad26.COV2.S vaccine versus placebo. These receptors all come from a person between 18 and 65 years old who received the Ad26.COV2.S COVID-19 vaccine or a placebo. The CDR3 runs from the conserved cysteine through the conserved F or W. The D gene is left open where the match is weak. A clone size is listed for some rows: how often the clone was seen (once, few, many), or a class if it is expanded.

j_gene,len,v_gene,d_gene,abundance,CDR3aa,CDR3nt
TRBJ1-2,13,TRBV27,-,-,CASSLRGNYGYTF,TGTGCCAGCAGTCTCAGGGGTAACTATGGCTACACCTTC
TRBJ2-5,13,TRBV4-1,-,-,CASSQVVGETQYF,TGCGCCAGCAGCCAAGTGGTGGGAGAGACCCAGTACTTC
TRBJ2-3,15,TRBV25-1,-,-,CASSEGRGATDTQYF,TGTGCCAGCAGTGAAGGTCGCGGGGCGACAGATACGCAGTATTTT
TRBJ1-1,14,TRBV5-4,-,-,CASSLAQAITEAFF,TGTGCCAGCAGCTTGGCTCAGGCAATCACTGAAGCTTTCTTT
TRBJ2-2,19,TRBV10-3,TRBD2,-,CATTLPPAVAGGSAGELFF,TGTGCCACCACCCTCCCCCCCGCGGTAGCGGGAGGATCGGCCGGGGAGCTGTTTTTT
TRBJ2-7,16,TRBV5-1,TRBD2,once,CASSGVLAGATYEQYF,TGCGCCAGCAGCGGAGTACTAGCGGGCGCAACCTACGAGCAGTACTTC
TRBJ1-2,14,TRBV15,-,-,CATSRDLEPGGYTF,TGTGCCACCAGCAGAGATCTTGAGCCGGGGGGCTACACCTTC
TRBJ2-1,15,TRBV27,TRBD1,-,CASSPGQGTYNEQFF,TGTGCCAGCAGTCCTGGACAGGGGACTTACAATGAGCAGTTCTTC
TRBJ2-1,17,TRBV13,-,-,CASSPGLWGNSYNEQFF,TGTGCCAGCAGCCCCGGCCTCTGGGGGAACTCCTACAATGAGCAGTTCTTC
TRBJ2-2,15,TRBV27,-,-,CASSFAGWNTGELFF,TGTGCCAGCAGTTTCGCGGGGTGGAACACCGGGGAGCTGTTTTTT
TRBJ2-7,11,TRBV6-2/TRBV6-3,-,-,CASSQSYEQYF,TGTGCCAGCAGTCAGTCCTACGAGCAGTACTTC
TRBJ1-2,13,TRBV29-1,-,-,CSVPNRDSGGYTF,TGCAGCGTTCCTAATAGGGACTCGGGGGGCTACACCTTC
TRBJ1-1,13,TRBV4-3,-,-,CASSPGWDTEAFF,TGCGCCAGCAGCCCAGGGTGGGACACTGAAGCTTTCTTT
TRBJ2-5,13,TRBV30,-,-,CAWKGSGQETQYF,TGTGCCTGGAAGGGGAGCGGGCAAGAGACCCAGTACTTC
TRBJ1-5,12,TRBV21-1,-,-,CASSRRGRPQHF,TGTGCCAGCAGCAGGAGGGGCCGGCCCCAGCATTTT
TRBJ1-1,14,TRBV27,-,-,CASSFDRRNTEAFF,TGTGCCAGCAGTTTCGACAGGAGGAACACTGAAGCTTTCTTT
TRBJ2-5,15,TRBV7-2,-,-,CASSQTRQYQETQYF,TGTGCCAGCAGCCAAACCAGGCAGTACCAAGAGACCCAGTACTTC
TRBJ1-5,19,TRBV24-1,TRBD1,-,CATSDSVPRGRLGNQPQHF,TGTGCCACCAGTGATTCAGTCCCCAGGGGGCGACTTGGCAATCAGCCCCAGCATTTT
TRBJ1-4,14,TRBV30,-,-,CAWSVPGGNEKLFF,TGTGCCTGGAGTGTACCCGGGGGGAATGAAAAACTGTTTTTT
TRBJ2-5,16,TRBV5-4,-,once,CASSRKVAVAQETQYF,TGTGCCAGCAGCCGTAAGGTAGCGGTTGCCCAAGAGACCCAGTACTTC
TRBJ2-5,15,TRBV13,-,-,CASSLRTGGLETQYF,TGTGCCAGCAGCCTGAGGACAGGAGGGTTGGAGACCCAGTACTTC
TRBJ2-5,16,TRBV15,-,few,CATSRGVTGAQETQYF,TGTGCCACCAGCAGAGGAGTGACAGGAGCCCAAGAGACCCAGTACTTC
TRBJ2-6,13,TRBV27,-,-,CASSFSRANVLTF,TGTGCCAGCAGTTTCTCGCGGGCCAACGTCCTGACTTTC